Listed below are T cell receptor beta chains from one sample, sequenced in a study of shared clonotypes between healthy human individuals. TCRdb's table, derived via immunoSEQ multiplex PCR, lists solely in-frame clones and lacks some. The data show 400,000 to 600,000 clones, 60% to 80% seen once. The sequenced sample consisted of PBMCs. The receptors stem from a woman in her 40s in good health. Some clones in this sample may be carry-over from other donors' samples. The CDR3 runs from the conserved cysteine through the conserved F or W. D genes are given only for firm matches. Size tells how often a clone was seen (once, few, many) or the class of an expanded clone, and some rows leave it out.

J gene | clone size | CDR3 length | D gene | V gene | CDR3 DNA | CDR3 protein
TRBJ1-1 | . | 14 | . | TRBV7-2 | TGTGCCAGCAGCTTAGCGCGGGGGGACACTGAAGCTTTCTTT | CASSLARGDTEAFF
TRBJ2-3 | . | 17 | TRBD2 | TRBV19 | TGTGCCAGTAGTATAGTCTCCCCTAGCGGGAGCTCAGATACGCAGTATTTT | CASSIVSPSGSSDTQYF
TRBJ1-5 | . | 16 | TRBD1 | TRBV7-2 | TGTGCCAGCAGCTTAGTTGGGACAGGGATAAATCAGCCCCAGCATTTT | CASSLVGTGINQPQHF
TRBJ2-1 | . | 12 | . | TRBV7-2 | TGTGCCAGCAGCTTGACCCGTTCGGAGCAGTTCTTC | CASSLTRSEQFF
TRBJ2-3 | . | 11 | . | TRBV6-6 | TGTGCCAGCAGCGGACAGCACTCCCAGTATTTT | CASSGQHSQYF
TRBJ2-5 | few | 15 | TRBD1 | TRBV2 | TGTGCCAGCAGCCCCGAACAGGGGTGGAAAGAGACCCAGTACTTC | CASSPEQGWKETQYF
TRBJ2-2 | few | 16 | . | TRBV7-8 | TGTGCCAGCAGTTCCCTAGCCGGGGGGAACACCGGGGAGCTGTTTTTT | CASSSLAGGNTGELFF
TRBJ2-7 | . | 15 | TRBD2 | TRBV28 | TGTGCCAGCAGTTTGTTGGCGGGAGGGCCCTACGAGCAGTACTTC | CASSLLAGGPYEQYF
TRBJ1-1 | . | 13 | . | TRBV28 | TGTGCCAGCAGTCCCCACGGGGTCACTGAAGCTTTCTTT | CASSPHGVTEAFF
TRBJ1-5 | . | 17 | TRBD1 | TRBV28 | TGTGCCAGCAGACCTCCGGGACAGGGCATCAGCAATCAGCCCCAGCATTTT | CASRPPGQGISNQPQHF
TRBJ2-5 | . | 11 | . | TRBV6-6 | TGTGCCAGCAGTTACGGCGAGACCCAGTACTTC | CASSYGETQYF
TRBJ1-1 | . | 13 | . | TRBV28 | TGTGCCAGCGTGGGCACAGCCTACACTGAAGCTTTCTTT | CASVGTAYTEAFF
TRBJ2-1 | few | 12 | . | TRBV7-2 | TGTGCCAGCAGCATAGGGCGGAATGAGCAGTTCTTC | CASSIGRNEQFF
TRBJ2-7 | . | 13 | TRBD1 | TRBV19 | TGTGCCAGTAAACCAACAGGGGTCTACGAGCAGTACTTC | CASKPTGVYEQYF
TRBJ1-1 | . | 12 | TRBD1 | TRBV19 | TGTGCCAGTAGTCTAAGACAGGGGGACGCTTTCTTT | CASSLRQGDAFF
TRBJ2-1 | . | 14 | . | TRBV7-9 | TGTGCCAGCAGCTTTGGGTGGTCCTACAATGAGCAGTTCTTC | CASSFGWSYNEQFF
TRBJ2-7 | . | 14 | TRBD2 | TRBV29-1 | TGCAGCGTTGAATCTAGCGGGCGCCCCTACGAGCAGTACTTC | CSVESSGRPYEQYF
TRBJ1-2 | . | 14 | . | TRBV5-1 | TGCGCCAGCAGCGGGTCGGTACAGGGCTATGGCTACACCTTC | CASSGSVQGYGYTF
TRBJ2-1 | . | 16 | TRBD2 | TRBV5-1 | TGCGCCAGCAGCCGCGCCGGGACTAGCGTTTCGAATGAGCAGTTCTTC | CASSRAGTSVSNEQFF
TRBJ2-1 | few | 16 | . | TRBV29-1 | TGCAGCGTTGAAGATCCACAGGGGGGGACCTACAATGAGCAGTTCTTC | CSVEDPQGGTYNEQFF
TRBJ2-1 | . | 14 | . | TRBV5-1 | TGCGCCAGCAGCTTGGCCGGCGGATCCGATGAGCAGTTCTTC | CASSLAGGSDEQFF
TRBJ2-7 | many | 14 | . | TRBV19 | TGTGCCAGTAGTGCCGGGACATCCGCCTACGAGCAGTACTTC | CASSAGTSAYEQYF
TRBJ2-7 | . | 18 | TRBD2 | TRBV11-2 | TGTGCCAGCAGCCCTAAGGGACTAGCGGGAGGTAGGACCTACGAGCAGTACTTC | CASSPKGLAGGRTYEQYF
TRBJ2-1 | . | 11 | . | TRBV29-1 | TGCAGCGCAGCGGAATACAATGAGCAGTTCTTC | CSAAEYNEQFF
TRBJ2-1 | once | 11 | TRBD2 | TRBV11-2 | TGTGCCAGCAGCACCGGGACTAGCCAGTTCTTC | CASSTGTSQFF
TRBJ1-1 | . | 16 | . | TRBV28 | TGTGCCAGCAGTTTTTTGAGCAGACAGAGGAACACTGAAGCTTTCTTT | CASSFLSRQRNTEAFF
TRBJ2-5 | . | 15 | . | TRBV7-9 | TGTGCCAGCAGCTCCCTGTCTAGCGAACAAGAGACCCAGTACTTC | CASSSLSSEQETQYF
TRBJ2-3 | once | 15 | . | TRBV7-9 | TGTGCCAGCAGCTTAGCCCCAACCCCCACAGATACGCAGTATTTT | CASSLAPTPTDTQYF
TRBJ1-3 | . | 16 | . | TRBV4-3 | TGCGCCAGCAGCCGAACTGCCGGGGGGCCTGTAAACACCATATATTTT | CASSRTAGGPVNTIYF
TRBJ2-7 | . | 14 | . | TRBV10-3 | TGTGCCATCAAAGGGGACTGGAGCTCCTACGAGCAGTACTTC | CAIKGDWSSYEQYF
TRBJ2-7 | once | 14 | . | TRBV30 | TGTGCCTGGAGCAAGCTGGGGTCTCCCTACGAGCAGTACTTC | CAWSKLGSPYEQYF
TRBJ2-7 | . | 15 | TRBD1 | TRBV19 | TGTGCCAGTAGTACCGACCGGGACAGGGACTACGAGCAGTACTTC | CASSTDRDRDYEQYF
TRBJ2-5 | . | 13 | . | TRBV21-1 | TGTGCCAGCAGGATCAATGACAGGGCGACCCAGTACTTC | CASRINDRATQYF
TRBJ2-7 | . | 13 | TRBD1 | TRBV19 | TGTGCCACCCGGGACAGGGGGACCTACGAGCAGTACTTC | CATRDRGTYEQYF
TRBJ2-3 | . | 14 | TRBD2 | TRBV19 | TGTGCCAGTAGTACTAGCGGGAGTCTAGATACGCAGTATTTT | CASSTSGSLDTQYF
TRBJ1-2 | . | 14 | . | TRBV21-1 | TGTGCCAGCAGCAAAGAAGGGGGTGGCTATGGCTACACCTTC | CASSKEGGGYGYTF
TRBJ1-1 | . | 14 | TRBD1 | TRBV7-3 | TGTGCCAGCAGCGCCACAGGGGTCGACACTGAAGCTTTCTTT | CASSATGVDTEAFF
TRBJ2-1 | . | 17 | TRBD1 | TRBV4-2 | TGTGCCAGCAGCCCGTCGGTCAGCGGACAGGGGGATCGTGAGCAGTTCTTC | CASSPSVSGQGDREQFF
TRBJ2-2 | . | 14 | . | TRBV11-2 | TGTGCCAGCAGGGGGCCCCCGAACACCGGGGAGCTGTTTTTT | CASRGPPNTGELFF
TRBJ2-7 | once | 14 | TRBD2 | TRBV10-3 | TGTGCCATATCGCGACTAGCGGGTGTGGACGAGCAGTACTTC | CAISRLAGVDEQYF